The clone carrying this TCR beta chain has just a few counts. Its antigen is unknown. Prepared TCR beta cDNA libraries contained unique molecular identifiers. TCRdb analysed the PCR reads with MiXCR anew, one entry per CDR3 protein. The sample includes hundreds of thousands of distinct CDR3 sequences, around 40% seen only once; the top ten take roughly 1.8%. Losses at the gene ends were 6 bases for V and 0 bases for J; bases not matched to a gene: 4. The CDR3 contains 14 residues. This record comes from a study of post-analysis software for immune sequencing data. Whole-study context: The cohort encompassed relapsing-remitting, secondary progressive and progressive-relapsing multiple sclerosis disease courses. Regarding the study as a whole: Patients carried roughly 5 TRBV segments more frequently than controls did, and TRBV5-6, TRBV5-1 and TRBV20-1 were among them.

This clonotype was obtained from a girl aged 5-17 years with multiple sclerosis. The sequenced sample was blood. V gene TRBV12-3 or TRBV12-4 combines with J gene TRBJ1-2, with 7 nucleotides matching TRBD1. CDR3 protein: CASSRDSSNYGYTF. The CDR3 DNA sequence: TGTGCCAGCAGCAGGGACAGCTCTAACTATGGCTACACCTTC.